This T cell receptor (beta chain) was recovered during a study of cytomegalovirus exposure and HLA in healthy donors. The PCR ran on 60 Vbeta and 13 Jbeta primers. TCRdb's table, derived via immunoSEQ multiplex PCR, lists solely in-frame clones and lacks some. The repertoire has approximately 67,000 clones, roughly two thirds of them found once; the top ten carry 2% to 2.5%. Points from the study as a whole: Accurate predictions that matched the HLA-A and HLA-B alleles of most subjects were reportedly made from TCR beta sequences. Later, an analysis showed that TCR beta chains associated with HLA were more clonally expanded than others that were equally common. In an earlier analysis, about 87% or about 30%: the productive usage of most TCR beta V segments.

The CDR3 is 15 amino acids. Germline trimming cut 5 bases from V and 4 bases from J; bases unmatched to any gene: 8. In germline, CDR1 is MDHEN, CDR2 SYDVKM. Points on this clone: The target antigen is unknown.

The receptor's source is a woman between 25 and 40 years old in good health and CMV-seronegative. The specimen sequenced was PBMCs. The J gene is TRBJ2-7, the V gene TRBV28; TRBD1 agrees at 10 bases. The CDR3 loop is CASSPLGQGTYEQYF. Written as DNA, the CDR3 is TGTGCCAGCAGTCCACTGGGACAGGGGACGTACGAGCAGTACTTC.